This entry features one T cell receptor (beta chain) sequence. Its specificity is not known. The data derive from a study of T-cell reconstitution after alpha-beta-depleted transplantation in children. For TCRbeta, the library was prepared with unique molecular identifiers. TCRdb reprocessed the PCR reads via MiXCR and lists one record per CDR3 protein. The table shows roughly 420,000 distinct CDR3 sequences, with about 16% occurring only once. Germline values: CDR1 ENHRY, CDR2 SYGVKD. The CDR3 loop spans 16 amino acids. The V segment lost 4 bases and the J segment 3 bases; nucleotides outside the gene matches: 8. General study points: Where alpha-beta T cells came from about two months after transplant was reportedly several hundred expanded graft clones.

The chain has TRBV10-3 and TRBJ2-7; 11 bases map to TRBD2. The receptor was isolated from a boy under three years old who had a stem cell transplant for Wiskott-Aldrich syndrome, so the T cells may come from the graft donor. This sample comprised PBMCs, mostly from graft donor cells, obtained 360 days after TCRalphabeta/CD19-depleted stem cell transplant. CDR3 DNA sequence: TGTGCCATCAGTGCTCATGGGCTAGCGGGAGGCTACGAGCAGTACTTC. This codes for CAISAHGLAGGYEQYF.